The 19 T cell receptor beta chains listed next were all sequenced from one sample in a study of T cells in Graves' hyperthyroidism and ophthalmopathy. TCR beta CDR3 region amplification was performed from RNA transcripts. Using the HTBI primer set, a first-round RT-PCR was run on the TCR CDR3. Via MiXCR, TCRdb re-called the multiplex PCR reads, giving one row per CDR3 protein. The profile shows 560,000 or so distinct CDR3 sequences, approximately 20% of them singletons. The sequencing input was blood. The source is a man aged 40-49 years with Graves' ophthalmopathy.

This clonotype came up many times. CDR3 protein: CASSLYLRGVEQYF. CDR3 in DNA: TGCGCCAGCAGCTTGTACCTCAGGGGCGTCGAGCAGTACTTC. This rearrangement joins TRBV5-1 to TRBJ2-7; D might be TRBD1 (6 bases). This CDR3 comprises 14 residues. Trimming shortened V by 1 base and J by 6 bases, and 14 bases separated the two germline ends. Germline V gene data show CDR1 as SGHRS and CDR2 as YFSETQ.

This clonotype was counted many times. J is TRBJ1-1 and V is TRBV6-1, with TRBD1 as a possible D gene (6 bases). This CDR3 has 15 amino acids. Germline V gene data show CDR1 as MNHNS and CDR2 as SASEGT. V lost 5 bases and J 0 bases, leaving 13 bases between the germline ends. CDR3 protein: CASSYRQDLNTEAFF. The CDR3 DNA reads TGTGCCAGCAGTTATAGACAGGATTTGAACACTGAAGCTTTCTTT.

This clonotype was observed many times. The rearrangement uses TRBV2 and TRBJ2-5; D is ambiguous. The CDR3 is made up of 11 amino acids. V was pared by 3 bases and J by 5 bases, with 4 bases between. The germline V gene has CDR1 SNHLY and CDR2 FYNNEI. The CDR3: CASSDRETQYF. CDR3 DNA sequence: TGTGCCAGCAGTGATAGGGAGACCCAGTACTTC.

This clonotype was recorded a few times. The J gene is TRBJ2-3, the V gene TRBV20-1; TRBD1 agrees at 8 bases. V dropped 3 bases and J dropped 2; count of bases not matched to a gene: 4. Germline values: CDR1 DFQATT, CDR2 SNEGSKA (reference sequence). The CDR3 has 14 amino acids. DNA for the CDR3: TGCAGTGCTAGTAGACAGGGGTCCACAGATACGCAGTATTTT. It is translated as CSASRQGSTDTQYF.

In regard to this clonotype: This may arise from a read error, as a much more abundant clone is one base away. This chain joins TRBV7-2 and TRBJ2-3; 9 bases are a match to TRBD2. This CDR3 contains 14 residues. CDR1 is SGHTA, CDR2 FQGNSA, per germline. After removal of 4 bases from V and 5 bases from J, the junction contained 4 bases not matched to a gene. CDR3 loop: CASSSAGGVDTQYF. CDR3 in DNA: TGTGCCAGCAGCTCGGCGGGGGGGGTAGATACGCAGTATTTT.

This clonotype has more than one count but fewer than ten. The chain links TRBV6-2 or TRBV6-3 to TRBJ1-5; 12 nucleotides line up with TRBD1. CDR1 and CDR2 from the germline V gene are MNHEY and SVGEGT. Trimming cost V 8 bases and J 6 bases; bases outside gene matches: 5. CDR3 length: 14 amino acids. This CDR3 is CASLGTGGFQPQHF. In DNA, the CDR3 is TGTGCCAGCTTGGGGACAGGGGGCTTTCAGCCCCAGCATTTT.

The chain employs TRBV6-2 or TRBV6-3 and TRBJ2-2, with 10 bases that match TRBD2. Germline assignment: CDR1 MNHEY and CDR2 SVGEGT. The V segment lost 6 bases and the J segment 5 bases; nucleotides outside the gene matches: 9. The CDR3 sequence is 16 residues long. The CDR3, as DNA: TGTGCCAGCAGGCGACAGCGGGAGGGCCGGACCGGGGAGCTGTTTTTT. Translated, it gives CASRRQREGRTGELFF.

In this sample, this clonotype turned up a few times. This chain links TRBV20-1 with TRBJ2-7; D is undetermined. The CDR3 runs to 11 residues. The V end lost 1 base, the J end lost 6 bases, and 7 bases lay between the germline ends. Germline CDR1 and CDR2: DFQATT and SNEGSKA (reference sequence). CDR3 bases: TGCAGTGCTAGAGTCGTCTCCGAGCAGTACTTC. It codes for CSARVVSEQYF.

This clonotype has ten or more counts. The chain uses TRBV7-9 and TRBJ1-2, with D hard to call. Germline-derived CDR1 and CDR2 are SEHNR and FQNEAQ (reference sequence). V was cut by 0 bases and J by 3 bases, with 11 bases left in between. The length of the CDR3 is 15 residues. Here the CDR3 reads CASSLAQAGDYGYTF. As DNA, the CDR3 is TGTGCCAGCAGCTTAGCGCAGGCGGGAGACTATGGCTACACCTTC. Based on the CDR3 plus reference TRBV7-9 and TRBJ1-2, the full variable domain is DTGVSQNPRHKITKRGQNVTFRCDPISEHNRLYWYRQTLGQGPEFLTYFQNEAQLEKSRLLSDRFSAERPKGSFSTLEIQRTEQGDSAMYLCASSLAQAGDYGYTFGSGTRLTVV.

Here the CDR3 DNA reads TGTGCCAGCAGCCCGTCTCGTAGGGTTGACGAGCAGTACTTC. Protein sequence: CASSPSRRVDEQYF. V and J are TRBV13 and TRBJ2-7; D ambiguous. CDR1 is PRHDT, CDR2 FYEKMQ, per germline (reference sequence). The CDR3 has 14 residues. V was trimmed by 5 bases and J by 5 bases, leaving 16 bases between them.

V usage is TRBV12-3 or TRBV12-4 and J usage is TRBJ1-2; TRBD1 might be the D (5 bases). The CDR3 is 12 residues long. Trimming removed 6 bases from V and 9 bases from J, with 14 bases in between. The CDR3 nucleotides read TGTGCCAGCAGCCCGAGGGGAGGACGCTACACCTTC. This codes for CASSPRGGRYTF.

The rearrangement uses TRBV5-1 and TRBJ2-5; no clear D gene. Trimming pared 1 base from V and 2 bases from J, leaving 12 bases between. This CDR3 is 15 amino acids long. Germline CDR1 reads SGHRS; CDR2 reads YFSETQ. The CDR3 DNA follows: TGCGCCAGCAGCTTGCAGAGAGAGCCTCAAGAGACCCAGTACTTC. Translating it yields CASSLQREPQETQYF.

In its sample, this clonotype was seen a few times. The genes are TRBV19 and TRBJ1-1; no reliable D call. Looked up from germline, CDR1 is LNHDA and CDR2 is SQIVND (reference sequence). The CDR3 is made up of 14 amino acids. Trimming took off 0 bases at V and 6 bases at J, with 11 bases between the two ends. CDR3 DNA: TGTGCCAGTAGTATAGATATCCCTCGCCCTGAAGCTTTCTTT. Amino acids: CASSIDIPRPEAFF.

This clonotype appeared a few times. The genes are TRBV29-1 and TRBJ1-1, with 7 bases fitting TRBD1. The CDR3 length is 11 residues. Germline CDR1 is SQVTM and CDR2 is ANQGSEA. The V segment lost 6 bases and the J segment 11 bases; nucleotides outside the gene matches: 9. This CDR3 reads CSVTGWDSAFF. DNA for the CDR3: TGCAGCGTGACAGGGTGGGATTCGGCTTTCTTT.

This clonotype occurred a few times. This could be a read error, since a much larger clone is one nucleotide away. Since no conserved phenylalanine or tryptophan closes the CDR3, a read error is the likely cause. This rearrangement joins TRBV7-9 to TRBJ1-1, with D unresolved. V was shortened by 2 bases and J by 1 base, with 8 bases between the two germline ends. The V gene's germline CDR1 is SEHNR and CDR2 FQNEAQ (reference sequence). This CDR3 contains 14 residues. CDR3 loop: CASSLSWGNTEAFL. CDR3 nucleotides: TGTGCCAGCAGCTTAAGTTGGGGGAACACTGAAGCTTTCCTT.

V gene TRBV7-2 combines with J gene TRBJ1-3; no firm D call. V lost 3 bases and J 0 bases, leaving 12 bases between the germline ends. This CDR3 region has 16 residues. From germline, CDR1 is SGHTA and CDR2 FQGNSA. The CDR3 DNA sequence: TGTGCCAGCAGCTTTTATGGAGTACGCTCTGGAAACACCATATATTTT. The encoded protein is CASSFYGVRSGNTIYF.

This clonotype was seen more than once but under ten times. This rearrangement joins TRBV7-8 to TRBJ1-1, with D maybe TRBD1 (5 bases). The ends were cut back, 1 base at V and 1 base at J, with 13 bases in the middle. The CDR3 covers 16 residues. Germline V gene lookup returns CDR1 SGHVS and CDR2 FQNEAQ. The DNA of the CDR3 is TGTGCCAGCAGCTTAGGGGTGGGGGGGTCGAACACTGAAGCTTTCTTT. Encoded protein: CASSLGVGGSNTEAFF.

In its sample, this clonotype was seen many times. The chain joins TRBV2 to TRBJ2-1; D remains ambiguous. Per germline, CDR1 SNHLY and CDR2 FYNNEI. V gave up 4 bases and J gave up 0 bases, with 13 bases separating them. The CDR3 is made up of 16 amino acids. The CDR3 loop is CASSVQLIGSYNEQFF. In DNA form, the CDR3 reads TGTGCCAGCAGTGTACAGCTTATAGGCTCCTACAATGAGCAGTTCTTC.

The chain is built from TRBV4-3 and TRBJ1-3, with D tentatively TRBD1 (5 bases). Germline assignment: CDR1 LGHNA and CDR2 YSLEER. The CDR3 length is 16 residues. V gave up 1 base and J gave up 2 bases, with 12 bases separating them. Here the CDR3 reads CASSQVGGFAGNTIYF. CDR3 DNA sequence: TGCGCCAGCAGCCAAGTGGGGGGGTTCGCTGGAAACACCATATATTTT.